This TCR beta chain is from a study of OX40 agonist ivuxolimab in advanced cancers. Study in general: Dosing consisted of intravenous ivuxolimab at 0.01 to 10 mg/kg every 2 weeks.

Germline loops: CDR1 SGDLS, CDR2 YYNGEE. Between the trimmed V and J ends, which lost 4 bases and 3 bases, there was a span of 10 bases. The CDR3 length is 13 residues. Assay used: immunoSEQ multiplex PCR; TCRdb lists only in-frame clones, some missing. Seen here are 70,000 to 80,000 clones, 75% to 90% observed once, and the top ten hold about 1.3%. The chain links TRBV9 to TRBJ1-2; D is unclear. This clonotype was obtained from an adult with an advanced solid tumor such as melanoma, head and neck, liver or kidney cancer. The sequences come from CD4+ or CD8+ T cells sorted from blood, collected in a trial of the OX40 agonist ivuxolimab. The CDR3 DNA reads as TGTGCCAGCAGCACAAACGGGTACTATGGCTACACCTTC. Encoded protein: CASSTNGYYGYTF.